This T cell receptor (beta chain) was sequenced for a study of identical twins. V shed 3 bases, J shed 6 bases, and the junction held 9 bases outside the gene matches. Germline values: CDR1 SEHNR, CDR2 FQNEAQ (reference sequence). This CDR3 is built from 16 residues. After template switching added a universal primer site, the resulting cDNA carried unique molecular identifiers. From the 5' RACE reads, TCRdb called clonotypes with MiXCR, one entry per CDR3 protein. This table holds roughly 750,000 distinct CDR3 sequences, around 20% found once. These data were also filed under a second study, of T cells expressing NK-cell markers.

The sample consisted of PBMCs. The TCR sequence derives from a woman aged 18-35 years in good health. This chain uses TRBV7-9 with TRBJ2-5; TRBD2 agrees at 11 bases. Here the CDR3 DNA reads TGTGCCAGCAGCTTCGCGGCTAGCGGGAGGAAAAAGACCCAGTACTTC. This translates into CASSFAASGRKKTQYF.